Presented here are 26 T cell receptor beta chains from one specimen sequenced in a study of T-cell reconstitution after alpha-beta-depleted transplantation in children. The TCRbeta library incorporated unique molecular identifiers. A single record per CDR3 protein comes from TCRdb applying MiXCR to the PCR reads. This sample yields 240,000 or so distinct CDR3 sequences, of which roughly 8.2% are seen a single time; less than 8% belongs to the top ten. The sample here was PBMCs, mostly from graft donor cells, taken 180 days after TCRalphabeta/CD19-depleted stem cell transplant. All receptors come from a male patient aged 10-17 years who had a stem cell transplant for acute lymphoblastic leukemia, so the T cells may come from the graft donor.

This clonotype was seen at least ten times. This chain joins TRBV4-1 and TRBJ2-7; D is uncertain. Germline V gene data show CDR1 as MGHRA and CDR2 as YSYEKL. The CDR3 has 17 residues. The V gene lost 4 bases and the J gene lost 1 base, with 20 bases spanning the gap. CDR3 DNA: TGCGCCAGCAGCCCCTCTGGACGAGTTCCCCGGTCCTACGAGCAGTACTTC. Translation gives CASSPSGRVPRSYEQYF.

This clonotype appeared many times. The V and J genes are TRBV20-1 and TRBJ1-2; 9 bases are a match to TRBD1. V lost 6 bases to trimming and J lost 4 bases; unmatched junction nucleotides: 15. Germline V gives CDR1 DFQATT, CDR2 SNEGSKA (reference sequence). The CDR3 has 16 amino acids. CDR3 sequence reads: CSARPFTGGRGYGYTF. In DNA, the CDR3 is TGCAGTGCGAGACCCTTTACAGGGGGCAGAGGCTATGGCTACACCTTC.

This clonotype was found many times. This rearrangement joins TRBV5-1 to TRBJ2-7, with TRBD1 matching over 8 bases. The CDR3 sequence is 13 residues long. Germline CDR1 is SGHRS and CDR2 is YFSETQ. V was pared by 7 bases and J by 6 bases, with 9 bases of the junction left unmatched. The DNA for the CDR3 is TGCGCCAGCGCCAGGGGGCGCGCCCTCGAGCAGTACTTC. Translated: CASARGRALEQYF.

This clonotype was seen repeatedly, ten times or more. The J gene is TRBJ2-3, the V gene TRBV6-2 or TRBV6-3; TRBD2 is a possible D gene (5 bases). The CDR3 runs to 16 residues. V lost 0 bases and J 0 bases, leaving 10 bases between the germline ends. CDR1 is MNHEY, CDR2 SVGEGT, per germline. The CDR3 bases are TGTGCCAGCAGTTACTCGCTAGCCTCCAGCACAGATACGCAGTATTTT. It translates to CASSYSLASSTDTQYF.

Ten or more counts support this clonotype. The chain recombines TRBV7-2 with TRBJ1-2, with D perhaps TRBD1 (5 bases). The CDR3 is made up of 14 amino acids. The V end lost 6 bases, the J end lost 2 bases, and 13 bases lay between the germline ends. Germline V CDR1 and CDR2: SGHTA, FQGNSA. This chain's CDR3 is CASRPSGDNYGYTF. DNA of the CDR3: TGTGCCAGCAGGCCCAGTGGGGACAACTATGGCTACACCTTC.

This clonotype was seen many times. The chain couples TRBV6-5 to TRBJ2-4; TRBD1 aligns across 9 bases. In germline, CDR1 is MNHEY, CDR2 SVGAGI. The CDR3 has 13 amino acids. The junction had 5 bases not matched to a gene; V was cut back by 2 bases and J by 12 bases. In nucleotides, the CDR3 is TGTGCCAGCAGTTACCGGGACAGGGCCGATCAGTACTTC. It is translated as CASSYRDRADQYF.

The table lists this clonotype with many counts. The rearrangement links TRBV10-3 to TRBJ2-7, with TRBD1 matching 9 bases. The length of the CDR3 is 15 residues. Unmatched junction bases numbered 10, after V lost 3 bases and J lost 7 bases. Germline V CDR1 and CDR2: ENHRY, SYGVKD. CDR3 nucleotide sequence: TGTGCCATCAGTGACCCACAGGGGGCGCAATTAGAGCAGTACTTC. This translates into CAISDPQGAQLEQYF.

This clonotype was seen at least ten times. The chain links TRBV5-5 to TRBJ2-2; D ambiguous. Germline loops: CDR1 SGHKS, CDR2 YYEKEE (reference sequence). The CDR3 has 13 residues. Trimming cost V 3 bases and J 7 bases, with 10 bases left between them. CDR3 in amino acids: CASSSIAIGELFF. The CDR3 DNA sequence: TGTGCCAGCAGCTCCATAGCTATCGGGGAGCTGTTTTTT.

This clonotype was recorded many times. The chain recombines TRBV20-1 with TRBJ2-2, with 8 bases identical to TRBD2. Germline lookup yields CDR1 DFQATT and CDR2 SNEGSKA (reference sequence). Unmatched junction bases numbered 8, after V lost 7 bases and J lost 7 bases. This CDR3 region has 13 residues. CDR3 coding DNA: TGCAGTGGCGCGGGACTAGTTAACGGGGAGCTGTTTTTT. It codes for CSGAGLVNGELFF.

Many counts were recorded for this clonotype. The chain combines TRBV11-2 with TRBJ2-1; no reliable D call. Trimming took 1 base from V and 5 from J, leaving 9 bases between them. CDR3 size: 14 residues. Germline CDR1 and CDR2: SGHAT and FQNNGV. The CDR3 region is CASSLGPQNNEQFF. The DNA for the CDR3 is TGTGCCAGCAGCTTAGGGCCTCAGAACAATGAGCAGTTCTTC.

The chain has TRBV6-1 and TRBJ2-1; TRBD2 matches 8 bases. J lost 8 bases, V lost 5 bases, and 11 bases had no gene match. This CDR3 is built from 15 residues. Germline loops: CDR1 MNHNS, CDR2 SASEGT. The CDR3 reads CASSPGGTRDDEQFF. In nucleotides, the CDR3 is TGTGCCAGCAGTCCCGGGGGGACTAGAGACGATGAGCAGTTCTTC.

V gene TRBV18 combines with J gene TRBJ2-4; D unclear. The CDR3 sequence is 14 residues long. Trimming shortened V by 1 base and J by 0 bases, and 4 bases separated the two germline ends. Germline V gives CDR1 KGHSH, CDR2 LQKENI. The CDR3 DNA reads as TGTGCCAGCTCACCACAGACAGCCAAAAACATTCAGTACTTC. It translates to CASSPQTAKNIQYF.

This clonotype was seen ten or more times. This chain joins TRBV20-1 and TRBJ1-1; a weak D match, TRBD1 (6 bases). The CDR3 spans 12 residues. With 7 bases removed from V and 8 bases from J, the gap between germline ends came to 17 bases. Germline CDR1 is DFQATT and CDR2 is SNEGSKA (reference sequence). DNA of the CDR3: TGCAGTGTAGTTCTTGGGGGCCGAGAAGCTTTCTTT. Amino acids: CSVVLGGREAFF.

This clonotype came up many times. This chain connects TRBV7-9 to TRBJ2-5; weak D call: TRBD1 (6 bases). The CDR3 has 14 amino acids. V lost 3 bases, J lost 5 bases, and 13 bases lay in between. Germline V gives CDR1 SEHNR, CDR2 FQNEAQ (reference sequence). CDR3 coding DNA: TGTGCCAGCAGCTTTAGGGGGACATGGGAGACCCAGTACTTC. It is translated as CASSFRGTWETQYF.

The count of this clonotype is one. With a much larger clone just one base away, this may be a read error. In DNA form, the CDR3 reads TGTGCCAGCAGTTACCAAGCGAGCAATGAGCAGTTCTTC. It translates to CASSYQASNEQFF. V and J are TRBV2 and TRBJ2-1; D is unclear. The CDR3 runs 13 residues. Germline loops: CDR1 SNHLY, CDR2 FYNNEI. Trimming removed 5 bases at V and 6 bases at J, with 11 bases between.

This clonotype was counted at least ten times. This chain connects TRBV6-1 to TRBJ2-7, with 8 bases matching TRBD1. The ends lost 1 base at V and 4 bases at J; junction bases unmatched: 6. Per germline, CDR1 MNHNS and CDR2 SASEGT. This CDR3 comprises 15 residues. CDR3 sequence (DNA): TGTGCCAGCAGTGAAGGGACAGGGAATGGATACGAGCAGTACTTC. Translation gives CASSEGTGNGYEQYF.

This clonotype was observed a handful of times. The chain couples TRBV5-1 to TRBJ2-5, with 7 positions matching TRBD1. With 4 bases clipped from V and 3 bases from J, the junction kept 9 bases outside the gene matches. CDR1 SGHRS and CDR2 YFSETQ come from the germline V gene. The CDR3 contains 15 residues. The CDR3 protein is CASSPPGQSEETQYF. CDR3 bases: TGCGCCAGCAGCCCACCGGGACAGTCCGAAGAGACCCAGTACTTC. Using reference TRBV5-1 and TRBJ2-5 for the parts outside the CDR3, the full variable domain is KAGVTQTPRYLIKTRGQQVTLSCSPISGHRSVSWYQQTPGQGLQFLFEYFSETQRNKGNFPGRFSGRQFSNSRSEMNVSTLELGDSALYLCASSPPGQSEETQYFGPGTRLLVL.

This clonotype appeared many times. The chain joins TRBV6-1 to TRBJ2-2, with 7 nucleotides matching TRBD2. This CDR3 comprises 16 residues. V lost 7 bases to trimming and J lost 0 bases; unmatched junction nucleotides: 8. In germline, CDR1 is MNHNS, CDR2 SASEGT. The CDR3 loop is CASTVAGRTNTGELFF. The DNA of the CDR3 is TGTGCCAGCACGGTAGCGGGCCGTACGAACACCGGGGAGCTGTTTTTT.

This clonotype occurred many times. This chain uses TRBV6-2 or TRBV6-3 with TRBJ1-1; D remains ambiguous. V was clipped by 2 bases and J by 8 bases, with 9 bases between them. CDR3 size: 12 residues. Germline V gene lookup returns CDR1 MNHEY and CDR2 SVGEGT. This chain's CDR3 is CASSYGQVEAFF. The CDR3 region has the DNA TGTGCCAGCAGTTACGGCCAGGTCGAAGCTTTCTTT.

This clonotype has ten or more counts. The DNA for the CDR3 is TGCAGCGCCACCCTGAGGGGGGAGCTGTTTTTT. Protein product: CSATLRGELFF. The gene calls are TRBV29-1 and TRBJ2-2, with D unresolved. Trimming removed 7 bases at V and 8 bases at J, with 11 bases between. Germline values: CDR1 SQVTM, CDR2 ANQGSEA. The CDR3 sequence is 11 residues long.

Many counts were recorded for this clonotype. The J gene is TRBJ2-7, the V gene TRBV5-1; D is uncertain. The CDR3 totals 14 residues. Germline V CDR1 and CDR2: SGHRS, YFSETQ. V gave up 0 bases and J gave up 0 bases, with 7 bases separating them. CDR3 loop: CASSLDENSYEQYF. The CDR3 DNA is TGCGCCAGCAGCTTGGATGAGAACTCCTACGAGCAGTACTTC.

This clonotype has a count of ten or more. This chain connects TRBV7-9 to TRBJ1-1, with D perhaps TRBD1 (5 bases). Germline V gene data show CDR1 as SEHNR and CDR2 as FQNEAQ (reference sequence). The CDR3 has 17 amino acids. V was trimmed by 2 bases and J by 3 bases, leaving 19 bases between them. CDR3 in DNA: TGTGCCAGCAGCTTAAGGCCGCAGGGTCAGGTCGACACTGAAGCTTTCTTT. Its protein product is CASSLRPQGQVDTEAFF.

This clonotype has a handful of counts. Here the CDR3 DNA reads TGTGCCATCAGTGAAAACACTAGCGGGGCCAAGGGGGAGCTGTTTTTT. Protein sequence: CAISENTSGAKGELFF. This chain connects TRBV10-3 to TRBJ2-2; 10 bases map to TRBD2. Germline-derived CDR1 and CDR2 are ENHRY and SYGVKD. V shed 3 bases, J shed 8 bases, and the junction held 9 bases outside the gene matches. This CDR3 comprises 16 residues.

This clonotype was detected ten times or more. The CDR3 coding sequence is TGTGCCAGCAGTTTATCCCTAGCGGGAGGTGGGGCAGATACGCAGTATTTT. This encodes CASSLSLAGGGADTQYF. The J gene is TRBJ2-3, the V gene TRBV28; 11 positions agree with TRBD2. The V gene's germline CDR1 is MDHEN and CDR2 SYDVKM. The CDR3 covers 17 residues. J gave up 4 bases and V 1 base, and 7 bases lay outside the gene matches.

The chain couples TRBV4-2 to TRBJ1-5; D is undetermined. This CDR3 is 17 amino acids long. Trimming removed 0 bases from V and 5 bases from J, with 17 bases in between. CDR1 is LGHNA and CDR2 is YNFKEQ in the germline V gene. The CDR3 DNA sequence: TGTGCCAGCAGCCAAGATTACAGAGGTCTTAGGGATCAGCCCCAGCATTTT. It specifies CASSQDYRGLRDQPQHF.

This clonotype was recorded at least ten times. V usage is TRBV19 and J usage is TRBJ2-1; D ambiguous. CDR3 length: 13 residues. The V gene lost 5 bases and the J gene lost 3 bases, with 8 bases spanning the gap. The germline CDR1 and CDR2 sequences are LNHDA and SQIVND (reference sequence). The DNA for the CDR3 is TGTGCCAGTAGTGACCTCTACTACAATGAGCAGTTCTTC. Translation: CASSDLYYNEQFF.